This T cell receptor beta chain was observed in a study of blood T cell repertoires in COVID-19. Turning to the study itself: Spain, Italy and the United States supplied samples that represented acute and convalescent COVID-19. The cDNA or gDNA used as material had been derived from T cells, B-cell-depleted T cells, or PBMCs.

The V gene's germline CDR1 is SSHAT and CDR2 FNYEAQ (reference sequence). Trimming took 1 base from V and 5 from J, leaving 13 bases between them. This CDR3 is 15 amino acids long. Original processing methods: Counts of nucleated cells, estimated from reference gene primer amplification, were obtained. TCRdb's copy holds only in-frame clones and misses some; the assay was immunoSEQ multiplex PCR. V, J and clone size derive from that table, while D and trimming were established from the DNA sequence. The table lists some 670,000 clones, 85% to 90% of them singletons. The chain combines TRBV7-7 with TRBJ2-3, with D perhaps TRBD1 (5 bases). The sequenced sample consisted of peripheral blood. This clonotype was sampled from a woman aged 18-29 years with acute or convalescent COVID-19. The CDR3 region is CASSLGQGGGDTQYF. The CDR3 DNA reads TGTGCCAGCAGCTTAGGGCAGGGCGGCGGAGATACGCAGTATTTT.